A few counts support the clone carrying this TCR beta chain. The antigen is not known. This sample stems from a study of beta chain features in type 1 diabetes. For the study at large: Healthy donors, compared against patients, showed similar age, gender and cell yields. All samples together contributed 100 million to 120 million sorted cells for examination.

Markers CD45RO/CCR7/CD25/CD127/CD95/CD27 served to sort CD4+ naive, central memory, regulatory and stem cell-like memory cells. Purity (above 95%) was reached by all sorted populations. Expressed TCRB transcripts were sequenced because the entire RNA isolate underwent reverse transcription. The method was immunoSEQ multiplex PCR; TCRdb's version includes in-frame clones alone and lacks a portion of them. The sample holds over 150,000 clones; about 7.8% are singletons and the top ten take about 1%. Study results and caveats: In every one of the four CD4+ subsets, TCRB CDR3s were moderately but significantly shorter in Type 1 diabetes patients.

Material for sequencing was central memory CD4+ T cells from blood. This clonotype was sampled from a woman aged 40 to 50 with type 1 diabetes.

The CDR3 region is CASSPGQGLEGIQFF. CDR3 sequence (DNA): TGTGCCAGCAGCCCCGGACAGGGATTAGAAGGGATACAGTTCTTC. This chain uses TRBV6-5 with TRBJ2-1; 8 bases are shared with TRBD1. With 6 bases clipped from V and 13 bases from J, the junction kept 17 bases outside the gene matches. Germline V gene data show CDR1 as MNHEY and CDR2 as SVGAGI. The CDR3 is 15 amino acids.